This T cell receptor beta chain was documented in a study of cytomegalovirus exposure and HLA in healthy donors (TCRdb year 2017). Study-wide context: An earlier analysis of roughly 610 of the donors reported about 300 Gb of sequence data and 100 million to 120 million unique TCR beta sequences obtained from about 200 million T cells. An early release covering roughly 580 HLA-typed donors comprised 300 to 350 gigabases of sequencing data and tens of millions of unique TCR sequences. Of the 300 to 500 genotyped donors, 81% were placed in the genetic ancestry cluster associated with self-reported Caucasian donors. The study aimed to test whether cataloging public T cell receptors could reveal signatures of past pathogen exposure. The T cell repertoires of under 700 subjects were profiled by immunosequencing and related to cytomegalovirus serostatus. Besides the first cohort of around 670 subjects, a separate validation cohort made up of roughly 120 different subjects was used. The study combined high-throughput TCR immunosequencing, statistical association of individual TCRs with disease status, and machine learning to predict cytomegalovirus infection status. A later analysis re-analyzed previously published TCR beta repertoires from 666 donors and added high-resolution HLA genotyping to study TCR occurrence patterns. In the later analysis, no new phenotypic data were used to find candidate immune exposures; instead, reliance was placed on TCR beta sequences and their occurrence across donors. In an earlier analysis of around 540 of the donors, high-throughput TCR beta sequencing was used to judge whether each TCR beta V gene segment behaved as functional or pseudogenic. Donor age, sex, ethnicity and CMV serostatus were compiled together with the repertoire data. In a later genetic analysis, genome-wide SNP genotypes for about three fifths of the 666 donors were used, and that subset was treated as a discovery cohort. All discovery cohort repertoires had been generated on a single sequencing platform. HLA typing included class I and class II loci at four-digit resolution. Typing coverage varied by locus: about 620-640 donors for A, B, C, DRB1 and DQB1; approximately 500 for DQA1; over 600 for DPA1; some 470 for DPB1. Several DR-DQ haplotypes were treated as single units for association and clustering because of strong linkage in the cohort. On average, over 200,000 unique TCR beta nucleotide sequences were sequenced per donor among about 400 genotyped donors of the cohort, with roughly 18% of those sequences being non-productive. On the study overall, not on this receptor specifically: A total of about 180 TCR beta chains were listed by the study as associated with cytomegalovirus. According to a later genetic analysis, donors in an Asian-associated ancestry cluster had fewer N-insertions in productive TCRs than the approximately 630-donor mean. In vitro tests confirmed that a few of the cytomegalovirus-associated TCR beta chains recognize cytomegalovirus antigens. CMV serostatus was the only immune exposure information available for the cohort. While some public TCRs were present in many individuals, most TCR sequences turned up only very rarely across donors. A cluster of highly shared sequence variants was judged likely to represent a technical artifact of the sequencing pipeline. Several of the top co-occurrence clusters appeared to be linked to parvovirus B19, influenza, CMV and Epstein-Barr virus, according to a later analysis. According to the authors, the approach could potentially be generalized to other disease states and immunological phenotypes. In a later analysis, 15,000 to 20,000 TCR beta sequences were associated with specific HLA alleles at a false discovery rate of 0.05. According to a later analysis, most CMV-associated TCR beta chains appeared to be HLA-restricted, and the HLA associations seemed to be driven largely by CMV exposure. HLA typing was unavailable for some donors at each locus, so association tests used only the typed subset. Strong co-occurrence of HLA alleles, especially DR and DQ, made assigning TCR associations to individual alleles difficult. Sequencing depth was assumed to be roughly uniform across donors in the presence/absence analyses, though that assumption may not hold. Because counts were too low, 15 to 20 rarely observed V segments, including chromosome 9 orphons, were left out of the earlier analysis of some 600 of the donors. In an earlier analysis of approximately 600 of the donors, most TCR beta V segments were observed in productive rearrangements about 90% or about 30% of the time, broadly matching IMGT annotations. A later analysis found that HLA-associated TCR beta chains were more clonally expanded and had lower generation probabilities than equally common non-associated chains. The 87-base-pair reads could not distinguish some IMGT-functional V segments, including TRBV6-2 and TRBV6-3, so those segments were excluded. In a later analysis, the rate of TCR association differed among HLA loci, with DRB1 alleles having the most associated TCRs and HLA-C alleles having the fewest. In a later genetic analysis, a missense DCLRE1C variant was associated with V-gene and J-gene trimming of TCR beta chains, and the association was replicated in an independent cohort. Cytomegalovirus status was reported to be diagnosed by the classifier with high specificity and sensitivity in both the original and validation cohorts. A further reported finding was that TCR beta sequences accurately predicted the HLA-A and HLA-B alleles for most subjects in the first cohort. This cohort had only TCR beta chains sequenced, and the lack of alpha or paired-chain data limited which features could be detected. Correlated functional status among segregating V segments might be attributable to linkage disequilibrium, but an unknown experimental factor could not be ruled out.

V gives up 6 bases and J gives up 6 bases, and the segment between their germline ends measures 16 bases. Inclusive of the bounding cysteine and phenylalanine, the CDR3 is 14 residues long. CDR3 DNA is the only sequence kept; it has 42 bases, read in frame from the first base. CDR1 and CDR2 are read off the germline V gene (reference sequence) as WNHNN and SYGVQD. Library construction relied on the immunoSEQ multiplex PCR assay. For the multiplex PCR, a mixture combining 60 forward primers for TCR Vbeta segments and 13 reverse primers for TCR Jbeta segments was used. The CDR3 region of rearranged TCR beta genes was amplified from genomic DNA by a multiplex PCR assay. On the Illumina HiSeq System, the amplified TCR beta libraries were sequenced as 87-base-pair reads. Turning to the authors' computational methods: In a later analysis, roughly 80 million unique TCR beta chains were counted across the roughly 670 repertoires, and around 10 million of these chains were shared by at least two donors. Raw reads were error-corrected and collapsed into unique sequences by a nearest-neighbor algorithm in which closely related sequences were merged to remove PCR and sequencing errors. CDR3 sequences were aligned to IMGT reference sequences to assign V, D and J gene segments. Each retained sequence needed at least a six-nucleotide match to both a V gene segment and a J gene segment. A rearrangement was called productive if the CDR3 had no stop codons and remained in frame with V and J, and every other rearrangement was called non-productive. CDR3 was defined by IMGT convention, running from the second conserved V-encoded cysteine to the conserved J-encoded phenylalanine. In an earlier analysis of around 600 of the donors, sequences lacking an unambiguous match to a single V gene segment were excluded. An earlier analysis of about 600 of the donors called V segments functional above 56.7% productive rearrangements and segregating when the between-donor standard deviation exceeded 5%. A statistical classification framework was built to diagnose cytomegalovirus status from the catalog of TCR beta chain sequences. A later analysis assigned V and J genes by comparing TCR nucleotide sequences with IMGT/GENE-DB human TR gene sequences. Using the TCRdist pipeline, a later analysis assigned CDR3 sequences along with most-parsimonious VDJ recombination scenarios. In a later analysis, each TCR beta chain was defined by its CDR3 amino acid sequence together with its V-gene family, and reads lacking a unique V-gene family were excluded. In a later analysis, a few hundred highly shared, low-generation-probability nucleotide sequences were removed to address suspected cross-contamination and a sequencing artifact. For each public chain, a later analysis derived a clonal expansion index from normalized ranks of inferred template counts within each repertoire. A later analysis computed generation probabilities with a VDJ recombination model fitted to out-of-frame rearrangements, and checked the results against IGoR. A later analysis scored TCR-TCR, TCR-HLA and TCR-CMV co-occurrence with hypergeometric tests, applying a repertoire-size bias correction to TCR pairs. To estimate false discovery rates, a later analysis permuted the HLA or CMV assignments 20 times. A later analysis grouped co-occurring TCRs with DBSCAN, adding TCRdist sequence similarity when clustering within HLA-allele-positive subsets. Repertoires with fewer than 30,000 or more than 120,000 public chains, plus five repertoires with anomalous nucleotide sharing, were excluded from co-occurrence clustering. What TCRdb holds here is the immuneACCESS table cut down to in-frame rearrangements. Part of the clones is not present; checked against another copy, under half of the missing clones reflect an unresolved V gene, and the others are unexplained. Clone size and V and J calls were adopted from that table, with D and trimming inferred from the DNA. The sample table lists roughly 110,000 clones, roughly two thirds of them with a count of one. Clones ranked in the top ten supply 2.5% to 3.5% of the sample.

The cohort comprised approximately 700 healthy bone marrow donors. All cohort members were sampled while nominally healthy, although unrecorded immune exposures were likely present. The donor tested CMV seronegative and was one of the 352 seronegative cohort members. Every donor gave a peripheral blood sample, and the peripheral blood mononuclear cells from that sample were used for TCR beta sequencing. Genomic DNA was extracted from the blood cell samples with the Qiagen DNeasy Blood Extraction Kit. Concerning this clone: No antigen is known for it. The input lacks base qualities; no much larger clone sits a single base away.

This chain joins TRBV10-1 to TRBJ2-3, with TRBD2 perhaps the D gene, on 6 matching bases. Sequencing was carried out using PBMCs. The receptor's source is a female donor in good health and CMV-seronegative. The nucleotide sequence reads as follows: TGCGCCAGCAGACCGTCGGGGGAAGTGGATACGCAGTATTTT. This gives the protein CASRPSGEVDTQYF.